This record concerns one T cell receptor beta chain sequence. The data derive from a study of blood T cell repertoires in COVID-19. Clones were sequenced by immunoSEQ multiplex PCR, and TCRdb holds only the in-frame ones, with some missing. The sample holds roughly 90,000 clones, about 87% seen once. The CDR3 length is 12 residues. Germline V gene lookup returns CDR1 LGHDT and CDR2 YNNKEL (reference sequence). V was pared by 0 bases and J by 7 bases, with 5 bases between. V is TRBV3-1 (or the pseudogene TRBV3-2) and J is TRBJ2-3; the D is unclear. The TCR sequence derives from a man aged 40-49 years with acute or convalescent COVID-19. Sequencing was carried out using peripheral blood. The CDR3 sequence: CASSQDPNTQYF. The CDR3 nucleotides are TGTGCCAGCAGCCAAGATCCCAATACGCAGTATTTT.